This passage covers 27 T cell receptor beta chains from one sample sequenced in a study of human T cells and chemical hapten exposure. Noted time point: patch test 1, 2 weeks after DPC sensitization. Treatment of the sample: therapeutic diphenylcyclopropenone sensitization with weekly scalp DPC. TCRdb redid the calling of the RACE reads with MiXCR, one entry per CDR3 protein. This sample has 120,000 or so distinct CDR3 sequences, with approximately 13% found just once. The sequencing here drew on whole blood, taken in connection with sensitization to the hapten diphenylcyclopropenone (DPC). All receptors derive from a man aged 18 to 35 with alopecia areata. Some clones in this sample may be carry-over from other donors' samples.

This clonotype was observed a handful of times. The chain has TRBV6-2 or TRBV6-3 and TRBJ2-5, with unresolved D. CDR1 is MNHEY and CDR2 is SVGEGT in the germline V gene. This CDR3 contains 12 residues. Trimming shortened V by 0 bases and J by 5 bases, and 4 bases separated the two germline ends. The CDR3 DNA sequence: TGTGCCAGCAGTTACTCGATCGAGACCCAGTACTTC. This translates into CASSYSIETQYF.

The sample holds a few counts of this clonotype. The chain has TRBV9 and TRBJ2-5; 12 bases match TRBD2. The germline gives CDR1 SGDLS, CDR2 YYNGEE. This CDR3 region has 17 residues. V gave up 0 bases and J gave up 1 base; unmatched junction bases: 4. The CDR3 coding sequence is TGTGCCAGCAGCGTAGACACTAGCGGGGGGATCCAAGAGACCCAGTACTTC. Translating it yields CASSVDTSGGIQETQYF.

There are a few counts of this clonotype. The chain has TRBV20-1 and TRBJ2-5, with 10 bases aligning to TRBD2. There are 15 residues in the CDR3. Germline CDR1 DFQATT, CDR2 SNEGSKA (reference sequence). V lost 3 bases, J lost 2 bases, and 6 bases stayed unmatched. CDR3 amino acids: CSASLLAGGQETQYF. The CDR3 DNA is TGCAGTGCTAGCCTGTTAGCGGGGGGTCAAGAGACCCAGTACTTC.

The chain is built from TRBV3-1 and TRBJ2-2; no reliable D call. Germline values: CDR1 LGHDT, CDR2 YNNKEL (reference sequence). The CDR3 runs 13 residues. Trimming cost V 0 bases and J 6 bases, with 5 bases left between them. The CDR3 loop is CASSQESSGELFF. CDR3 sequence (DNA): TGTGCCAGCAGCCAAGAATCTTCCGGGGAGCTGTTTTTT.

This clonotype appeared a few times. This sequence joins TRBV7-6 and TRBJ2-1; D might be TRBD1 or TRBD2, each matching 6 bases. Germline loops: CDR1 SGHVS, CDR2 FNYEAQ. The CDR3 consists of 16 residues. The V end was cut by 1 base, the J end by 3 bases, with 13 bases between. CDR3 bases: TGTGCCAGCAGCTTAGGTCCCAGGGGAGGCTACAATGAGCAGTTCTTC. This gives the protein CASSLGPRGGYNEQFF. Together with reference TRBV7-6 and TRBJ2-1, the CDR3 gives the full variable domain: GAGVSQSPRYKVTKRGQDVALRCDPISGHVSLYWYRQALGQGPEFLTYFNYEAQQDKSGLPNDRFSAERPEGSISTLTIQRTEQRDSAMYRCASSLGPRGGYNEQFFGPGTRLTVL.

This clonotype showed up just a few times. The chain has TRBV12-3 or TRBV12-4 and TRBJ2-2; D not resolved. V lost 4 bases, J lost 2 bases, and 5 bases lay in between. This CDR3 is 13 amino acids long. The CDR3 region is CASSYDNTGELFF. CDR3 DNA sequence: TGTGCCAGCAGTTACGATAACACCGGGGAGCTGTTTTTT.

This clonotype was seen many times. The V gene is TRBV29-1, the J gene TRBJ2-3; 8 nucleotides line up with TRBD1. Germline trimming cut 3 bases from V and 3 bases from J; bases unmatched to any gene: 2. This CDR3 contains 13 residues. The V gene's germline CDR1 is SQVTM and CDR2 ANQGSEA. CDR3 residues: CSVDRGPTDTQYF. The CDR3 DNA reads as TGCAGCGTTGACAGGGGGCCAACAGATACGCAGTATTTT.

The rearrangement uses TRBV7-3 and TRBJ2-5; TRBD2 matches at 13 bases. J lost 2 bases, V lost 2 bases, and 5 bases had no gene match. Germline V gives CDR1 SGHTA, CDR2 FQGTGA. This CDR3 region has 17 residues. The CDR3 protein is CASSLGGLAGEQETQYF. The CDR3, as DNA: TGTGCCAGCAGCTTAGGCGGACTAGCGGGGGAGCAAGAGACCCAGTACTTC.

CDR3 in DNA: TGTGCCAGCAGTTACGAGGGAATCTACGAGCAGTACTTC. Residues: CASSYEGIYEQYF. This chain connects TRBV6-6 to TRBJ2-7; weak D call: TRBD2 (5 bases). This CDR3 spans 13 amino acids. V shed 2 bases and J shed 3 bases, with 8 bases lying between them. Germline CDR1 reads MNHNY; CDR2 reads SVGAGI (reference sequence).

This clonotype was counted only a few times. V usage is TRBV9 and J usage is TRBJ1-6; no firm D call. Germline CDR1 SGDLS, CDR2 YYNGEE. This CDR3 has 15 residues. The germline V and J ends were trimmed by 4 bases and 4 bases, with 12 bases remaining between them. The CDR3 region is CASSRGELYNSPLHF. CDR3 nucleotides: TGTGCCAGCAGCCGCGGGGAGTTATATAATTCACCCCTCCACTTT.

The gene calls are TRBV7-7 and TRBJ2-7, with D perhaps matching TRBD1 (5 bases). Trimming removed 1 base from V and 3 bases from J, with 13 bases in between. Germline V lookup: CDR1 SSHAT, CDR2 FNYEAQ (reference sequence). This CDR3 is 15 amino acids long. The CDR3 DNA sequence: TGTGCCAGCAGCTTAGGAAAGGGGCGCCTCTACGAGCAGTACTTC. This sequence encodes CASSLGKGRLYEQYF.

The chain links TRBV29-1 to TRBJ2-7; D unclear. The CDR3 extends over 13 amino acids. The ends were cut back, 3 bases at V and 0 bases at J, with 9 bases in the middle. Looked up from germline, CDR1 is SQVTM and CDR2 is ANQGSEA. As DNA, the CDR3 is TGCAGCGTTGAGGTCACCAGCTCCTACGAGCAGTACTTC. Translated, it gives CSVEVTSSYEQYF.

The chain carries TRBV6-2 or TRBV6-3 and TRBJ2-3; 13 bases align to TRBD2. The CDR3 extends over 17 amino acids. CDR1 and CDR2 from the germline V gene are MNHEY and SVGEGT. The V segment lost 0 bases and the J segment 2 bases; nucleotides outside the gene matches: 2. This CDR3 is CASSYSTSGGYTDTQYF. Here the CDR3 DNA reads TGTGCCAGCAGTTACTCGACTAGCGGGGGGTACACAGATACGCAGTATTTT.

With regard to this clonotype: A much larger clone differs by one base, so this may be a read error. V and J are TRBV6-2 or TRBV6-3 and TRBJ1-6; D perhaps matches TRBD1 (6 bases). The CDR3 contains 14 residues. Per germline, CDR1 MNHEY and CDR2 SVGEGT. Between the trimmed V and J ends, which lost 6 bases and 7 bases, there was a span of 13 bases. CDR3: CASRYDRFNSPLHF. CDR3 bases: TGTGCCAGCAGATACGACAGGTTCAATTCACCCCTCCACTTT.

There are many counts of this clonotype. The chain couples TRBV19 to TRBJ2-5, with D perhaps TRBD1 (5 bases). Trimming removed 5 bases at V and 1 base at J, with 14 bases between. Germline V gives CDR1 LNHDA, CDR2 SQIVND (reference sequence). The CDR3 covers 15 residues. In DNA, the CDR3 is TGTGCCAGTAGTTACCGTAGCAGGGTCCAAGAGACCCAGTACTTC. It codes for CASSYRSRVQETQYF.

The chain uses TRBV11-2 and TRBJ1-2; the D is unclear. The germline V gene encodes CDR1 SGHAT and CDR2 FQNNGV. V shed 1 base and J shed 10 bases, with 10 bases lying between them. The CDR3 extends over 12 amino acids. The CDR3, as DNA: TGTGCCAGCAGCTTAGGTCAGGTGGACTACACCTTC. It is translated as CASSLGQVDYTF.

The chain is built from TRBV28 and TRBJ2-5, with a weak D call TRBD1 (6 bases). This CDR3 is built from 14 residues. V was cut by 6 bases and J by 5 bases, with 16 bases left in between. The V gene's germline CDR1 is MDHEN and CDR2 SYDVKM. In DNA form, the CDR3 reads TGTGCCAGCAGACCGGACAGCCCCGGGGAGACCCAGTACTTC. Protein: CASRPDSPGETQYF.

The sample holds a few counts of this clonotype. V is TRBV10-3 and J is TRBJ1-6, with D hard to call. V shed 2 bases and J shed 8 bases, with 10 bases lying between them. The CDR3 is made up of 14 amino acids. Germline CDR1 is ENHRY and CDR2 is SYGVKD. CDR3 region: CAISEKMWYSPLHF. As DNA, the CDR3 is TGTGCCATCAGTGAGAAAATGTGGTATTCACCCCTCCACTTT.

This clonotype was detected a few times. This chain links TRBV7-9 with TRBJ2-1, with a weak D call TRBD1 (5 bases). Germline V gene lookup returns CDR1 SEHNR and CDR2 FQNEAQ (reference sequence). Trimming cost V 4 bases and J 2 bases, with 18 bases left between them. CDR3 length: 17 residues. The CDR3 DNA reads TGTGCCAGCAGCTATCGCAGGGTCCCCGGCGCCTACAATGAGCAGTTCTTC. This encodes CASSYRRVPGAYNEQFF.

This clonotype was seen at least ten times. The V gene is TRBV7-9, the J gene TRBJ2-6; D is possibly TRBD1 (6 bases). The V end was cut by 5 bases, the J end by 4 bases, with 12 bases between. Germline V gives CDR1 SEHNR, CDR2 FQNEAQ (reference sequence). The CDR3 consists of 15 residues. For the CDR3, the DNA is TGTGCCAGCAGCGCAGCAGGGGCCGGGGCCAACGTCCTGACTTTC. It is translated as CASSAAGAGANVLTF.

This clonotype was detected a few times. The rearrangement uses TRBV7-2 and TRBJ1-4; D gene ambiguous. Germline CDR1 is SGHTA and CDR2 is FQGNSA. The CDR3 extends over 15 amino acids. V was shortened by 6 bases and J by 0 bases, with 11 bases between the two germline ends. CDR3 amino acids: CASRPGGATNEKLFF. In DNA, the CDR3 is TGTGCCAGCAGACCCGGCGGTGCAACTAATGAAAAACTGTTTTTT.

This clonotype was detected a few times. V is TRBV6-2 or TRBV6-3 and J is TRBJ2-1; D is unclear. The germline V and J ends were trimmed by 2 bases and 0 bases, with 14 bases remaining between them. Germline-derived CDR1 and CDR2 are MNHEY and SVGEGT. CDR3 length equals 17 residues. The CDR3 coding sequence is TGTGCCAGCAGTTACACACACGGGCTGGGCTCCTACAATGAGCAGTTCTTC. It encodes CASSYTHGLGSYNEQFF.

V gene TRBV5-4 combines with J gene TRBJ1-1; 8 bases match TRBD1. The trim removed 0 bases at V and 5 bases at J, leaving 6 bases unmatched. This CDR3 region has 15 residues. Germline V gene data show CDR1 as SGHNT and CDR2 as YYREEE (reference sequence). CDR3 DNA: TGTGCCAGCAGCTTGGTCGCACAGGGGGGTACTGAAGCTTTCTTT. The encoded protein is CASSLVAQGGTEAFF.

The chain combines TRBV20-1 with TRBJ2-3; D not certain. The germline gives CDR1 DFQATT, CDR2 SNEGSKA (reference sequence). Trimming cost V 1 base and J 6 bases, with 5 bases left between them. This CDR3 region has 11 residues. DNA of the CDR3: TGCAGTGCTAGAGCCCCGGATACGCAGTATTTT. It specifies CSARAPDTQYF.

This clonotype was counted only a few times. V gene TRBV14 combines with J gene TRBJ1-2; TRBD1 is a possible D gene (5 bases). The CDR3 is 14 residues long. In germline, CDR1 is SGHDN, CDR2 FVKESK. Trimming removed 0 bases from V and 1 base from J, with 6 bases in between. Here the CDR3 DNA reads TGTGCCAGCAGCCAAGAAGACAGTAACTATGGCTACACCTTC. Its translation is CASSQEDSNYGYTF.

This clonotype was seen more than once but under ten times. The J gene is TRBJ2-3, the V gene TRBV28; possibly TRBD1 for D (7 bases). Germline V gives CDR1 MDHEN, CDR2 SYDVKM. V was cut by 6 bases and J by 4 bases, with 20 bases left in between. The CDR3 is 16 residues long. The CDR3 DNA reads as TGTGCCAGCAGCAGGCGGGGACAGAAGGTATCAGATACGCAGTATTTT. Translating gives CASSRRGQKVSDTQYF. The whole variable domain, remainder taken from reference TRBV28 and TRBJ2-3, is DVKVTQSSRYLVKRTGEKVFLECVQDMDHENMFWYRQDPGLGLRLIYFSYDVKMKEKGDIPEGYSVSREKKERFSLILESASTNQTSMYLCASSRRGQKVSDTQYFGPGTRLTVL.

The chain carries TRBV20-1 and TRBJ1-2; possibly TRBD1 for D (6 bases). The CDR3 contains 13 residues. In germline, CDR1 is DFQATT, CDR2 SNEGSKA (reference sequence). V lost 0 bases and J 5 bases, leaving 10 bases between the germline ends. The CDR3 region has the DNA TGCAGTGCTAGAGACTTTGGACAGTATGGCTACACCTTC. Its translation is CSARDFGQYGYTF.